This note documents a single T cell receptor beta chain sequence. The antigen remains undetermined. The data belong to a study of a mutant IDH1 vaccine in newly diagnosed glioma. Study as a whole: Of treated patients, about 60% were men and about 38% women, averaging around 39 years. Beforehand, treatment had been radiotherapy, temozolomide, or both; the majority received both.

The time point is: week 5, during vaccination. One vaccine dose held 300 ug of mutant IDH1 20-mer peptide and came with topical imiquimod. TCRdb's table, derived via immunoSEQ multiplex PCR, lists solely in-frame clones and lacks some. Of around 61,000 clones listed, 80% to 90% are singletons. CDR3 length equals 13 residues. V lost 5 bases to trimming and J lost 2 bases; unmatched junction nucleotides: 2. Germline CDR1 and CDR2: SEHNR and FQNEAQ (reference sequence). Study results and limitations: Of the patients, 80% to 95% had vaccine-induced immune responses.

The sample consisted of PBMCs, taken from a glioma patient whose treatment included an IDH1 peptide vaccine. The receptor was isolated from a woman aged 40 to 49 with glioma. V usage is TRBV7-9 and J usage is TRBJ2-5; TRBD1 agrees at 7 bases. CDR3 amino acids: CASSLRGQETQYF. In DNA, the CDR3 is TGTGCCAGCAGCCTCAGGGGGCAAGAGACCCAGTACTTC.